The source of this TCR beta chain is a study of response to subunit inactivated influenza vaccine. TCRdb called the RT-PCR reads again in MiXCR, with one record for every CDR3 protein. The table has around 500,000 distinct CDR3 sequences, 11% seen once. CDR3 length: 15 residues. Between the trimmed V and J ends, which lost 4 bases and 1 base, there was a span of 13 bases. Looked up from germline, CDR1 is SGHDT and CDR2 is YYEEEE. Study outcomes and limitations: It was suggested by the authors that few new T cells are recruited by each seasonal influenza vaccination.

Comment on this clonotype: Its antigen is as yet unknown.

The chain has TRBV5-6 and TRBJ2-3; D gene unclear. Sequenced here: PBMCs from blood, sampled around seven weeks after vaccination. This TCR was recovered from a man aged 50 to 60 who received an inactivated influenza vaccine. CDR3 sequence: CASSTLSARTDTQYF. CDR3 nucleotide sequence: TGTGCCAGCAGCACCCTATCCGCCCGCACAGATACGCAGTATTTT.